The next 11 T cell receptor beta chains were all read from a single sample in a study of cytomegalovirus exposure and HLA in healthy donors (dated by TCRdb to 2015 to 2018). Preparation of the library involved the immunoSEQ multiplex PCR assay. The multiplex PCR relied on a mix of 60 forward primers for TCR Vbeta segments and 13 reverse primers for TCR Jbeta segments. Imported from immuneACCESS, the table was reduced by TCRdb to in-frame sequences with V and J called. These copies leave out some clones; in studies compared against another copy, an unresolved V gene accounts for under half, and the cause of the remainder is not known. The sample data list more than 85,000 clones, and 75% to 80% of these were observed just once. Around 1.3% of the sample is in the top ten clones. Specimen: PBMCs. The receptors stem from a woman in her 30s in good health and CMV-seronegative.

V usage is TRBV6-4 and J usage is TRBJ2-3; weak D call: TRBD2 (6 bases). The CDR3 has 16 amino acids. Trimming took off 0 bases at V and 0 bases at J, with 10 bases between the two ends. Germline assignment: CDR1 MRHNA and CDR2 SNTAGT. This CDR3 reads CASSDSKGGSTDTQYF. The CDR3 DNA reads as TGTGCCAGCAGTGACTCGAAAGGAGGGAGCACAGATACGCAGTATTTT.

This clone was recorded a few times. V usage is TRBV28 and J usage is TRBJ2-6, with TRBD1 identical over 9 bases. Germline values: CDR1 MDHEN, CDR2 SYDVKM. This CDR3 is built from 16 residues. After removal of 5 bases from V and 1 base from J, the junction contained 3 bases not matched to a gene. The CDR3 spells CASSPGTGSGANVLTF. CDR3 nucleotide sequence: TGTGCCAGCAGTCCCGGGACAGGGTCTGGGGCCAACGTCCTGACTTTC.

V is TRBV28 and J is TRBJ1-3; no clear D. The ends were cut back, 5 bases at V and 1 base at J, with 12 bases in the middle. Germline V gives CDR1 MDHEN, CDR2 SYDVKM. There are 15 residues in the CDR3. The CDR3 here is CASSLRGASGNTIYF. The CDR3 nucleotides read TGTGCCAGCAGTCTACGGGGAGCATCTGGAAACACCATATATTTT.

The chain uses TRBV11-1 and TRBJ2-1, with 7 bases matching TRBD2. Germline V CDR1 and CDR2: SGHAT, FQDESV (reference sequence). CDR3 size: 15 residues. Trimming took 3 bases from V and 6 from J; bases not matched to a gene: 8. CDR3 DNA sequence: TGTGCCAGCAGCTTGGGGGGGGGAGGGTTCAATGAGCAGTTCTTC. It specifies CASSLGGGGFNEQFF.

The chain couples TRBV2 to TRBJ1-6, with unresolved D. V lost 0 bases and J 6 bases, leaving 9 bases between the germline ends. The CDR3 contains 15 residues. CDR1 and CDR2 from the germline V gene are SNHLY and FYNNEI. The CDR3 spells CASSEALGGNSPLHF. CDR3 nucleotides: TGTGCCAGCAGTGAAGCGTTAGGAGGTAATTCACCCCTCCACTTT. The full variable domain, its missing parts supplied by reference TRBV2 and TRBJ1-6, is EPEVTQTPSHQVTQMGQEVILRCVPISNHLYFYWYRQILGQKVEFLVSFYNNEISEKSEIFDDQFSVERPDGSNFTLKIRSTKLEDSAMYFCASSEALGGNSPLHFGNGTRLTVT.

The V call is TRBV6-5, the J call TRBJ2-1; possible D gene TRBD1, 6 bases. CDR1 MNHEY and CDR2 SVGAGI come from the germline V gene. The V end lost 2 bases, the J end lost 5 bases, and 10 bases lay between the germline ends. CDR3 length: 14 amino acids. CDR3 sequence reads: CASSYGGRHNEQFF. The CDR3 region has the DNA TGTGCCAGCAGTTACGGGGGCAGACACAATGAGCAGTTCTTC.

The chain uses TRBV7-3 and TRBJ2-5; 7 bases are shared with TRBD2. V shed 5 bases, J shed 3 bases, and the junction held 6 bases outside the gene matches. Germline CDR1 and CDR2: SGHTA and FQGTGA. The CDR3 covers 14 residues. CDR3 sequence reads: CASSRGGGKETQYF. The CDR3 nucleotides are TGTGCCAGCAGCCGAGGCGGGGGTAAAGAGACCCAGTACTTC.

This rearrangement joins TRBV2 to TRBJ2-7; TRBD2 matches at 9 bases. There are 15 residues in the CDR3. The junction had 12 bases not matched to a gene; V was cut back by 7 bases and J by 5 bases. The germline V gene has CDR1 SNHLY and CDR2 FYNNEI. The CDR3 reads CASTLAGGPLDEQYF. In DNA form, the CDR3 reads TGTGCCAGCACCCTCGCGGGAGGGCCTTTAGACGAGCAGTACTTC. Full variable domain (remainder filled in from reference TRBV2 and TRBJ2-7): EPEVTQTPSHQVTQMGQEVILRCVPISNHLYFYWYRQILGQKVEFLVSFYNNEISEKSEIFDDQFSVERPDGSNFTLKIRSTKLEDSAMYFCASTLAGGPLDEQYFGPGTRLTVT.

J is TRBJ2-5 and V is TRBV4-2, with 11 positions matching TRBD2. Trimming cost V 0 bases and J 5 bases; bases outside gene matches: 8. The CDR3 loop spans 17 amino acids. Germline V gene data show CDR1 as LGHNA and CDR2 as YNFKEQ. CDR3 residues: CASSQDQAASGRETQYF. CDR3 in DNA: TGTGCCAGCAGCCAAGATCAGGCAGCTAGCGGGAGGGAGACCCAGTACTTC.

This clone occurred a few times. V gene TRBV4-3 combines with J gene TRBJ1-4; 9 bases are shared with TRBD1. Trimming took 4 bases from V and 6 from J; bases not matched to a gene: 6. The CDR3 runs to 15 residues. Germline V gene sequence: CDR1 LGHNA, CDR2 YSLEER. The CDR3 bases are TGCGCCAGCAGCCCGAGGGACAGGGAGGATGAAAAACTGTTTTTT. Translation: CASSPRDREDEKLFF.

The chain links TRBV7-9 to TRBJ2-5; 7 nucleotides agree with TRBD2. The J call is in doubt because the DNA end fits TRBJ2-7 better. The CDR3 is 15 amino acids. Looked up from germline, CDR1 is SEHNR and CDR2 is FQNEAQ (reference sequence). The DNA for the CDR3 is TGTGCCAGCAGCTTAGTGTCGGGGGGTTCCTACGAGCAGTACTTC. Encoded protein: CASSLVSGGSYEQYF.